These T cell receptor beta chains were read from a single sample in a study of blood T cell repertoires in COVID-19. TCRdb keeps only in-frame clones here, not all; method: immunoSEQ multiplex PCR. This sample yields 250,000 to 300,000 clones, of which around four fifths are seen a single time; 3.5% to 5.5% belongs to the top ten. The sequencing input was peripheral blood. Receptors were obtained from a man in his sixties who had recovered from COVID-19. Each CDR3 is given with its conserved first and last residue. The order of the fields is CDR3 protein, CDR3 DNA, D gene, V gene, J gene, clone size. D genes are given only for firm matches. Not every row has a clone size; where given, it reads once, few, many or a size class.

CDR3aa: CASSLLVAGESAKVEQFF
CDR3nt: TGTGCCAGCAGCTTACTGGTAGCGGGAGAATCCGCGAAGGTTGAGCAGTTCTTC
d_gene: TRBD2
v_gene: TRBV13
j_gene: TRBJ2-1
abundance: once

CDR3aa: CSVGQAMDLVGYTF
CDR3nt: TGCAGCGTTGGACAGGCTATGGATCTCGTGGGCTACACCTTC
d_gene: -
v_gene: TRBV29-1
j_gene: TRBJ1-2
abundance: -

CDR3aa: CASSLGAGGAMDTQYF
CDR3nt: TGTGCCAGCAGCCTGGGGGCCGGGGGGGCCATGGATACGCAGTATTTT
d_gene: TRBD2
v_gene: TRBV7-9
j_gene: TRBJ2-3
abundance: -

CDR3aa: CASSQRQGAVEAFF
CDR3nt: TGCGCCAGCAGCCAAAGACAGGGGGCGGTTGAAGCTTTCTTT
d_gene: TRBD1
v_gene: TRBV4-1
j_gene: TRBJ1-1
abundance: -

CDR3aa: CATSGPSLGGGGTDTQYF
CDR3nt: TGTGCCACCAGTGGCCCCTCGCTTGGGGGGGGTGGCACAGATACGCAGTATTTT
d_gene: TRBD2
v_gene: TRBV24-1
j_gene: TRBJ2-3
abundance: -

CDR3aa: CASSRGQGASDEQYF
CDR3nt: TGTGCCAGCAGCCGGGGACAGGGGGCTTCCGACGAGCAGTACTTC
d_gene: TRBD1
v_gene: TRBV4-2
j_gene: TRBJ2-7
abundance: -

CDR3aa: CAVGTSGGSPSYEQYF
CDR3nt: TGTGCTGTCGGGACTAGCGGGGGGTCCCCCTCCTACGAGCAGTACTTC
d_gene: TRBD2
v_gene: TRBV19
j_gene: TRBJ2-7
abundance: -

CDR3aa: CASSIEGGSSYEQYF
CDR3nt: TGTGCCAGTAGTATTGAGGGCGGAAGCTCCTACGAGCAGTACTTC
d_gene: -
v_gene: TRBV19
j_gene: TRBJ2-7
abundance: -

CDR3aa: CASSFSRDRGRTGELFF
CDR3nt: TGTGCCAGCAGCTTCTCCCGGGACAGGGGGAGGACCGGGGAGCTGTTTTTT
d_gene: TRBD1
v_gene: TRBV11-2
j_gene: TRBJ2-2
abundance: -

CDR3aa: CASSSGGTDTQYF
CDR3nt: TGTGCCAGCAGTTCTGGAGGCACAGATACGCAGTATTTT
d_gene: -
v_gene: TRBV12-3/TRBV12-4
j_gene: TRBJ2-3
abundance: -

CDR3aa: CASSPGRAKDTQYF
CDR3nt: TGTGCCAGCAGCCCAGGGAGGGCTAAAGATACGCAGTATTTT
d_gene: TRBD2
v_gene: TRBV2
j_gene: TRBJ2-3
abundance: once

CDR3aa: CASSEPGQLASYEQYF
CDR3nt: TGTGCCAGCAGTGAGCCTGGACAACTGGCCTCCTACGAGCAGTACTTC
d_gene: -
v_gene: TRBV6-1
j_gene: TRBJ2-7
abundance: -

CDR3aa: CASSRSGVSTDTQYF
CDR3nt: TGTGCCAGCAGCCGAAGCGGAGTGAGCACAGATACGCAGTATTTT
d_gene: -
v_gene: TRBV27
j_gene: TRBJ2-3
abundance: few

CDR3aa: CASSVGPGLTTDTQYF
CDR3nt: TGTGCCAGCAGCGTAGGCCCAGGCCTGACCACAGATACGCAGTATTTT
d_gene: -
v_gene: TRBV9
j_gene: TRBJ2-3
abundance: -

CDR3aa: CASSLDLQGVVFQETQYF
CDR3nt: TGTGCCAGCAGCTTAGATCTCCAGGGGGTTGTGTTCCAAGAGACCCAGTACTTC
d_gene: TRBD1
v_gene: TRBV11-2
j_gene: TRBJ2-5
abundance: -

CDR3aa: CASSTGTKSTDTQYF
CDR3nt: TGTGCCAGCAGCACCGGGACTAAAAGCACAGATACGCAGTATTTT
d_gene: TRBD2
v_gene: TRBV11-2
j_gene: TRBJ2-3
abundance: few

CDR3aa: CASSLSVGSYEQYF
CDR3nt: TGTGCCAGCAGTTTAAGCGTGGGTTCCTACGAGCAGTACTTC
d_gene: -
v_gene: TRBV28
j_gene: TRBJ2-7
abundance: -

CDR3aa: CASSFLGGSTDTQYF
CDR3nt: TGCGCCAGCAGCTTCCTGGGGGGAAGCACAGATACGCAGTATTTT
d_gene: -
v_gene: TRBV5-1
j_gene: TRBJ2-3
abundance: -

CDR3aa: CASKGQVGTEAFF
CDR3nt: TGTGCCAGTAAGGGGCAGGTCGGCACTGAAGCTTTCTTT
d_gene: -
v_gene: TRBV19
j_gene: TRBJ1-1
abundance: -

CDR3aa: CATAPKGGFYEQYF
CDR3nt: TGTGCCACCGCTCCTAAGGGAGGGTTCTACGAGCAGTACTTC
d_gene: TRBD2
v_gene: TRBV27
j_gene: TRBJ2-7
abundance: -

CDR3aa: CASSVRSSISTDTQYF
CDR3nt: TGTGCCAGCAGTGTCAGGTCTAGCATTAGCACAGATACGCAGTATTTT
d_gene: -
v_gene: TRBV6-1
j_gene: TRBJ2-3
abundance: -

CDR3aa: CASSRKGQGVFSPLHF
CDR3nt: TGTGCCAGCAGCCGAAAAGGACAGGGGGTTTTTTCACCCCTCCACTTT
d_gene: TRBD1
v_gene: TRBV4-2
j_gene: TRBJ1-6
abundance: -

CDR3aa: CASRRTGVNEQFF
CDR3nt: TGCGCCAGCAGGCGGACAGGAGTAAATGAGCAGTTCTTC
d_gene: TRBD1
v_gene: TRBV5-1
j_gene: TRBJ2-1
abundance: -

CDR3aa: CASSLNLRDEQYF
CDR3nt: TGCGCCAGCAGCTTGAACTTGAGGGACGAGCAGTACTTC
d_gene: -
v_gene: TRBV5-1
j_gene: TRBJ2-7
abundance: -

CDR3aa: CASSSWTGVTEKLFF
CDR3nt: TGTGCCAGCAGCTCTTGGACAGGGGTGACTGAAAAACTGTTTTTT
d_gene: TRBD1
v_gene: TRBV3-1/TRBV3-2
j_gene: TRBJ1-4
abundance: -

CDR3aa: CASSPRDTNTEAFF
CDR3nt: TGTGCCAGCAGCCCCCGGGACACGAACACTGAAGCTTTCTTT
d_gene: -
v_gene: TRBV14
j_gene: TRBJ1-1
abundance: -

CDR3aa: CASSLESLRYPAETHF
CDR3nt: TGTGCCAGCAGTTTAGAATCCCTGCGATACCCGGCGGAGACGCATTTT
d_gene: -
v_gene: TRBV28
j_gene: TRBJ1-5
abundance: -

CDR3aa: CASSQQDRGNEQFF
CDR3nt: TGCGCCAGCAGCCAACAGGACAGGGGGAATGAGCAGTTCTTC
d_gene: TRBD1
v_gene: TRBV4-1
j_gene: TRBJ2-1
abundance: -

CDR3aa: CSASAVSTDTQYF
CDR3nt: TGCAGTGCTAGTGCTGTTAGCACAGATACGCAGTATTTT
d_gene: -
v_gene: TRBV20-1
j_gene: TRBJ2-3
abundance: -

CDR3aa: CASSLAPNTEAFF
CDR3nt: TGTGCCAGCAGCTTAGCCCCAAACACTGAAGCTTTCTTT
d_gene: -
v_gene: TRBV7-8
j_gene: TRBJ1-1
abundance: few

CDR3aa: CASSIEGNTEAFF
CDR3nt: TGTGCCAGTAGTATTGAGGGGAACACTGAAGCTTTCTTT
d_gene: -
v_gene: TRBV19
j_gene: TRBJ1-1
abundance: -

CDR3aa: CASSPHTSGRYNEQFF
CDR3nt: TGTGCCAGCAGCCCCCACACTAGCGGGAGGTACAATGAGCAGTTCTTC
d_gene: TRBD2
v_gene: TRBV6-6
j_gene: TRBJ2-1
abundance: -

CDR3aa: CASSAVVGSGTKDTQYF
CDR3nt: TGTGCCAGCAGCGCGGTGGTAGGTAGCGGGACAAAAGATACGCAGTATTTT
d_gene: TRBD2
v_gene: TRBV5-6
j_gene: TRBJ2-3
abundance: -

CDR3aa: CASSSGQGFDEKLFF
CDR3nt: TGTGCCAGCAGCTCCGGACAGGGTTTCGATGAAAAACTGTTTTTT
d_gene: TRBD1
v_gene: TRBV7-9
j_gene: TRBJ1-4
abundance: -

CDR3aa: CASSTTAGAAQPQHF
CDR3nt: TGTGCCAGCAGCACCACCGCGGGGGCAGCTCAGCCCCAGCATTTT
d_gene: -
v_gene: TRBV7-8
j_gene: TRBJ1-5
abundance: -

CDR3aa: CASSEARHLHGYTF
CDR3nt: TGTGCCAGCAGTGAAGCAAGACACTTACATGGCTACACCTTC
d_gene: -
v_gene: TRBV6-1
j_gene: TRBJ1-2
abundance: -

CDR3aa: CATAQGAQIDTQYF
CDR3nt: TGTGCCACCGCACAGGGGGCGCAGATAGATACGCAGTATTTT
d_gene: TRBD1
v_gene: TRBV24-1
j_gene: TRBJ2-3
abundance: -

CDR3aa: CATSGVGGSSGANVLTF
CDR3nt: TGTGCCACCTCGGGTGTAGGGGGTAGCTCTGGGGCCAACGTCCTGACTTTC
d_gene: -
v_gene: TRBV15
j_gene: TRBJ2-6
abundance: once

CDR3aa: CASSLVDNEQFF
CDR3nt: TGCGCCAGCAGCTTGGTCGACAATGAGCAGTTCTTC
d_gene: -
v_gene: TRBV5-1
j_gene: TRBJ2-1
abundance: -

CDR3aa: CASSLVGAQPQHF
CDR3nt: TGTGCCAGCAGCTTGGTTGGGGCCCAGCCCCAGCATTTT
d_gene: -
v_gene: TRBV5-6
j_gene: TRBJ1-5
abundance: few

CDR3aa: CASSDMPSGKEYEQYF
CDR3nt: TGTGCCAGCAGTGACATGCCTAGCGGGAAAGAGTACGAGCAGTACTTC
d_gene: TRBD2
v_gene: TRBV6-4
j_gene: TRBJ2-7
abundance: few

CDR3aa: CASSVSSGGAREQFF
CDR3nt: TGCGCCAGCAGCGTATCTAGCGGGGGGGCGCGGGAGCAGTTCTTC
d_gene: TRBD2
v_gene: TRBV5-1
j_gene: TRBJ2-1
abundance: -

CDR3aa: CAWSAKAGEQYF
CDR3nt: TGTGCCTGGAGTGCAAAGGCGGGCGAGCAGTACTTC
d_gene: -
v_gene: TRBV30
j_gene: TRBJ2-7
abundance: -

CDR3aa: CASSFRQGRNGELFF
CDR3nt: TGTGCCAGTAGTTTCAGACAGGGTAGGAACGGGGAGCTGTTTTTT
d_gene: TRBD1
v_gene: TRBV19
j_gene: TRBJ2-2
abundance: -

CDR3aa: CASSLRVTPGTGELFF
CDR3nt: TGTGCCAGCAGCCTAAGGGTCACCCCGGGGACCGGGGAGCTGTTTTTT
d_gene: -
v_gene: TRBV4-2
j_gene: TRBJ2-2
abundance: -

CDR3aa: CAWSRPDRPRQPQHF
CDR3nt: TGTGCCTGGAGTCGACCAGACAGACCCCGGCAGCCCCAGCATTTT
d_gene: -
v_gene: TRBV30
j_gene: TRBJ1-5
abundance: -

CDR3aa: CASSIGRSSGNTIYF
CDR3nt: TGTGCCAGCAGTATTGGCAGGTCCTCTGGAAACACCATATATTTT
d_gene: -
v_gene: TRBV6-5
j_gene: TRBJ1-3
abundance: -

CDR3aa: CASSRGTGGGYTF
CDR3nt: TGTGCCAGCAGCCGCGGGACAGGGGGCGGCTACACCTTC
d_gene: TRBD1
v_gene: TRBV12-3/TRBV12-4
j_gene: TRBJ1-2
abundance: -

CDR3aa: CASSLVGGQKKLFF
CDR3nt: TGCGCCAGCAGCTTGGTCGGGGGGCAGAAAAAACTGTTTTTT
d_gene: -
v_gene: TRBV5-1
j_gene: TRBJ1-4
abundance: once